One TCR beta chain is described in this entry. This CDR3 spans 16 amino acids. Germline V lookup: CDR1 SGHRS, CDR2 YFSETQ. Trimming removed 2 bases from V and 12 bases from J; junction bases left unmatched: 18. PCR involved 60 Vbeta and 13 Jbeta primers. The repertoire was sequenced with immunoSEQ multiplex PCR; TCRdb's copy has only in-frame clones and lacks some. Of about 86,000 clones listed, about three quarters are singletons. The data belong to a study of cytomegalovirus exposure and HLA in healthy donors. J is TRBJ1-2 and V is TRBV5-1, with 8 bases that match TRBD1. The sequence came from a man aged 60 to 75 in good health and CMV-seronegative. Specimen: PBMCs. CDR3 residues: CASSFSPTDREGVDTF. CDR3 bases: TGCGCCAGCAGCTTTAGCCCTACGGACAGGGAGGGAGTTGACACCTTC.